This T cell receptor beta chain was recovered during a study of T cells in Graves' hyperthyroidism and ophthalmopathy. Study results and limitations: Using 13 V-J features, a model discriminated ophthalmopathy from stable hyperthyroidism.

Amplification of TCR beta CDR3 regions was performed using RNA transcripts as template. A set of HTBI primers served as the primers for a first-round RT-PCR of the TCR CDR3. From the multiplex PCR reads, TCRdb called clonotypes with MiXCR, one entry per CDR3 protein. Here the sample spans roughly 840,000 distinct CDR3 sequences, 35% to 40% being singletons. This clonotype was picked up a small number of times. Antigen: not known. Per the germline V gene, CDR1 is MGHDK and CDR2 is SYGVNS. The CDR3 extends over 12 amino acids. The ends lost 6 bases at V and 12 bases at J; junction bases unmatched: 10. Specimen: blood. This receptor was identified in a man aged 18 to 29 with Graves' hyperthyroidism. V usage is TRBV25-1 and J usage is TRBJ1-1; the match to TRBD1 covers 7 bases. CDR3 sequence: CASSHLTGEPFF. The DNA of the CDR3 is TGTGCCAGCAGCCATCTCACAGGGGAACCTTTCTTT.